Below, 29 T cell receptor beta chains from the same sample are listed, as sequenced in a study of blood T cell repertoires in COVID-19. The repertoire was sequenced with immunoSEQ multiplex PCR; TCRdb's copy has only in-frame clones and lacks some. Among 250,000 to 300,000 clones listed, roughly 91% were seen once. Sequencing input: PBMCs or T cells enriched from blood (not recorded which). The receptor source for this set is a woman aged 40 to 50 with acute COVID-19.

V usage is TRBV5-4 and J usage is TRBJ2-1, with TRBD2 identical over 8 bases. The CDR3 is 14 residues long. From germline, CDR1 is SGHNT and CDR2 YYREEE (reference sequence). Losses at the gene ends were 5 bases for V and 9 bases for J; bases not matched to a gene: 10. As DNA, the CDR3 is TGTGCCAGCAGGGGTGGACTAGCCTCTCCTGAGCAGTTCTTC. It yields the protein CASRGGLASPEQFF.

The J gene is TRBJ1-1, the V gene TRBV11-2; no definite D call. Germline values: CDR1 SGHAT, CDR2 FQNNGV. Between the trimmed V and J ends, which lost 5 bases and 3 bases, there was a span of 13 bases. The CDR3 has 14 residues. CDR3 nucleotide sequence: TGTGCCAGCAGCCAAGATCGGGTGGACACTGAAGCTTTCTTT. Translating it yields CASSQDRVDTEAFF.

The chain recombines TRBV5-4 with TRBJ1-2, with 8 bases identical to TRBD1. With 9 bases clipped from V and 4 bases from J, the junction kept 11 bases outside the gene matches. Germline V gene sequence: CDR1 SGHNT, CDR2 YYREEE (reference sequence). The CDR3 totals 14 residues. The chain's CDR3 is CATLDRAIGYGYTF. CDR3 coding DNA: TGTGCCACTTTGGACAGGGCAATTGGCTATGGCTACACCTTC.

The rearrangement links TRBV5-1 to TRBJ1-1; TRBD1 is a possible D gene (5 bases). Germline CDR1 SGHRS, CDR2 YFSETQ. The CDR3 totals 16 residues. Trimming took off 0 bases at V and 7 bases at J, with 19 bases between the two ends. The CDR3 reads CASSLEGATGVYEAFF. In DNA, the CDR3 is TGCGCCAGCAGCTTGGAAGGGGCCACTGGGGTTTATGAAGCTTTCTTT.

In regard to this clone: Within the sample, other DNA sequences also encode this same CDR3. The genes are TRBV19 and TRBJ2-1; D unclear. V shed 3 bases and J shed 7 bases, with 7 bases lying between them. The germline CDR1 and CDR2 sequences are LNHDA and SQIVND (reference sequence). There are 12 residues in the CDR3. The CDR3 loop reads CASSIAGNEQFF. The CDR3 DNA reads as TGTGCCAGTAGTATCGCCGGTAATGAGCAGTTCTTC.

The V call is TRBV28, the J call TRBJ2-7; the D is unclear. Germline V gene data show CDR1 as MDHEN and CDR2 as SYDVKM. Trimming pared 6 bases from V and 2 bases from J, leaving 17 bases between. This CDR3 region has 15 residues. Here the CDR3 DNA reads TGTGCCAGCAGCCTCCGTGGAGAGGAGACCTACGAGCAGTACTTC. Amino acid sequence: CASSLRGEETYEQYF.

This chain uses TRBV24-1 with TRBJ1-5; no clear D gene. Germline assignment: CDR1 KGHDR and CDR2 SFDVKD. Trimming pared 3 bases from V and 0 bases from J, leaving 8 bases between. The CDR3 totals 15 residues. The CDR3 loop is CATSDPTNSNQPQHF. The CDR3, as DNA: TGTGCCACCAGTGATCCAACTAATAGCAATCAGCCCCAGCATTTT.

The CDR3 DNA sequence: TGTGCCACCAGTGGTCGACTAGTCGGCGGGTACGAGCAGTACTTC. This codes for CATSGRLVGGYEQYF. The V gene is TRBV24-1, the J gene TRBJ2-7; D is perhaps TRBD2 (6 bases). CDR3 length: 15 residues. With 5 bases removed from V and 4 bases from J, the gap between germline ends came to 17 bases. Germline CDR1 KGHDR, CDR2 SFDVKD.

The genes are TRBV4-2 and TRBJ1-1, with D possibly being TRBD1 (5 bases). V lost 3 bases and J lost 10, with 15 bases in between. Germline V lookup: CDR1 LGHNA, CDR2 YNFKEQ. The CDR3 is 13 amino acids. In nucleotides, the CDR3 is TGTGCCAGCAGCCAGGGGAGGGACGGGGGAGCTTTCTTT. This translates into CASSQGRDGGAFF.

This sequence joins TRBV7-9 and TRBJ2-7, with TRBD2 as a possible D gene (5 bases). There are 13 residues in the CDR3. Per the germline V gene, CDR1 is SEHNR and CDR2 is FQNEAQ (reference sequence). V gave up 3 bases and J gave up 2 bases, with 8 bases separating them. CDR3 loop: CASSLRETYEQYF. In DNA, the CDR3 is TGTGCCAGCAGCTTGAGGGAAACCTACGAGCAGTACTTC.

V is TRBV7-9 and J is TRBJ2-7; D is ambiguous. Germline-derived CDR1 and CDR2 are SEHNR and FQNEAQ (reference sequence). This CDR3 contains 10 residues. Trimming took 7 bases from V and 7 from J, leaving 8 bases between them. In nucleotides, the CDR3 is TGTGCCAGCACCCTCGGGGAGCAGTACTTC. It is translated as CASTLGEQYF.

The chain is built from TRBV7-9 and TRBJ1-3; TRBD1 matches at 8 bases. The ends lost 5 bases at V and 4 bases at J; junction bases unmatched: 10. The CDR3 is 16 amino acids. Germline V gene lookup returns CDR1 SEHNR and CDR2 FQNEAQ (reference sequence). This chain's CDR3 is CASSPTTGAVGNTIYF. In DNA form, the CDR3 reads TGTGCCAGCAGCCCAACGACAGGGGCGGTGGGAAACACCATATATTTT.

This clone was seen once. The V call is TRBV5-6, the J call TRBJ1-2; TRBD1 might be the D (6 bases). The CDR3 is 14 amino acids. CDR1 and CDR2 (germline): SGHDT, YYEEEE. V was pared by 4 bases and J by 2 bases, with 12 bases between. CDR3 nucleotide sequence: TGTGCCAGCAGCGTGTTACAGGGAAACTATGGCTACACCTTC. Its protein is CASSVLQGNYGYTF.

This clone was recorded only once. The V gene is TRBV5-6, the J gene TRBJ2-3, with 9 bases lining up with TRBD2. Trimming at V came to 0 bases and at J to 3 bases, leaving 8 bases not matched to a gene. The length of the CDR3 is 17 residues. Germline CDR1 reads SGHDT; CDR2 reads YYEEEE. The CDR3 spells CASSLEGGRAGTDTQYF. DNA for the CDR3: TGTGCCAGCAGCTTGGAGGGCGGGAGGGCCGGTACAGATACGCAGTATTTT.

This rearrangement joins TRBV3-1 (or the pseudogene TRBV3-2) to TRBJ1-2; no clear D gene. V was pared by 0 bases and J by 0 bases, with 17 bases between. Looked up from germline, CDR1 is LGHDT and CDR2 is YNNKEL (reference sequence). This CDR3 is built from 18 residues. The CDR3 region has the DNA TGTGCCAGCAGCCAAGAGTCCGGTCTCCTTATAGCTAACTATGGCTACACCTTC. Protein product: CASSQESGLLIANYGYTF.

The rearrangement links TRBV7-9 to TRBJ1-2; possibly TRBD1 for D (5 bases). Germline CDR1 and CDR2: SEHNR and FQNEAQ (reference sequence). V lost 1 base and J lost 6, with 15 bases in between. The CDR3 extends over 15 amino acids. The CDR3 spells CASSLGGTQTNGYTF. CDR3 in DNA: TGTGCCAGCAGCTTAGGCGGGACCCAAACTAATGGCTACACCTTC.

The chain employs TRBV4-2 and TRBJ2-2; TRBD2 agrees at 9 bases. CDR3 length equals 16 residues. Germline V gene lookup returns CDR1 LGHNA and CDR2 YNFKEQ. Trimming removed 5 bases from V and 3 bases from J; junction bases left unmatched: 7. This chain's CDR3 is CASSVTSGSYTGELFF. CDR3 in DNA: TGTGCCAGCAGCGTGACTAGCGGATCGTACACCGGGGAGCTGTTTTTT.

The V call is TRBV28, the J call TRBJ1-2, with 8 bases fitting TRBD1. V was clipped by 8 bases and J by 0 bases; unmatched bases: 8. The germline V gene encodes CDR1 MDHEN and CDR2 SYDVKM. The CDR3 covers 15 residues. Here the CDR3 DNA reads TGTGCCAGCTCCGTACAGGGGGAAGCTAACTATGGCTACACCTTC. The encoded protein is CASSVQGEANYGYTF.

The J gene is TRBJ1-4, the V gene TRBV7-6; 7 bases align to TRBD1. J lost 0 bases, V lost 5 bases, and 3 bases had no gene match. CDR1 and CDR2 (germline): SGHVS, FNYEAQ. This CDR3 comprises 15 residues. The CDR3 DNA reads TGTGCCAGCAGCCCCGGGACAGCAACTAATGAAAAACTGTTTTTT. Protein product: CASSPGTATNEKLFF.

The CDR3 loop is CASSQVVGQGMVGELFF. The CDR3 region has the DNA TGTGCCAGCAGCCAAGTGGTAGGACAGGGGATGGTCGGGGAGCTGTTTTTT. This chain connects TRBV4-2 to TRBJ2-2, with 9 bases fitting TRBD1. There are 17 residues in the CDR3. Germline lookup yields CDR1 LGHNA and CDR2 YNFKEQ. The junction had 10 bases not matched to a gene; V was cut back by 1 base and J by 7 bases.

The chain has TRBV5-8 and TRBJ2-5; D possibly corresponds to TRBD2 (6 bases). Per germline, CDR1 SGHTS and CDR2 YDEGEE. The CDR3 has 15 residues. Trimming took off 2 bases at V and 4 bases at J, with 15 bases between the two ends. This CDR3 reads CASSFGPGDGETQYF. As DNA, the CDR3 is TGTGCCAGCAGCTTTGGTCCGGGGGACGGAGAGACCCAGTACTTC.

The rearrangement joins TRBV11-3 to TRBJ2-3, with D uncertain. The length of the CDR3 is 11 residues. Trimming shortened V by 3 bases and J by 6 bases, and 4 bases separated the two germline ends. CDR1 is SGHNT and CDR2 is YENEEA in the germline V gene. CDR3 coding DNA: TGTGCCAGCAGCTTTATGGATACGCAGTATTTT. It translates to CASSFMDTQYF.

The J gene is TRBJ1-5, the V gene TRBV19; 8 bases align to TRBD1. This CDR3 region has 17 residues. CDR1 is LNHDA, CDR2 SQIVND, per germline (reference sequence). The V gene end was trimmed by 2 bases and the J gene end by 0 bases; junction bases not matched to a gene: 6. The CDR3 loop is CASSIIGGQDSNQPQHF. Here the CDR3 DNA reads TGTGCCAGTAGTATAATTGGGGGACAGGATAGCAATCAGCCCCAGCATTTT.

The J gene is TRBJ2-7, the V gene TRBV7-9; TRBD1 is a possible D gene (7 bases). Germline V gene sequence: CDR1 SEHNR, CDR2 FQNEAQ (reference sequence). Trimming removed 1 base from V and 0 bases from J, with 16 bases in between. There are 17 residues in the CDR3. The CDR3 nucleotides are TGTGCCAGCAGCTTAGATGGTGGGGGGACAGACTCCTACGAGCAGTACTTC. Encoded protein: CASSLDGGGTDSYEQYF.

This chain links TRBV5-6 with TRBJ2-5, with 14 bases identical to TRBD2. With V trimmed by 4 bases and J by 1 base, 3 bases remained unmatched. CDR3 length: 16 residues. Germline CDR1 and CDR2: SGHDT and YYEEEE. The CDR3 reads CASSAGLAGVQETQYF. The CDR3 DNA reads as TGTGCCAGCAGCGCGGGACTAGCGGGGGTCCAAGAGACCCAGTACTTC.

The CDR3 loop is CASAFDLGPGEQYF. The CDR3 nucleotides are TGTGCCAGCGCTTTCGACTTGGGGCCGGGCGAGCAGTACTTC. The V and J genes are TRBV7-2 and TRBJ2-7; possible D gene TRBD1, 5 bases. With 8 bases removed from V and 6 bases from J, the gap between germline ends came to 20 bases. The CDR3 spans 14 residues. From germline, CDR1 is SGHTA and CDR2 FQGNSA.

The DNA of the CDR3 is TGTGCCAGCAGCCAGGGCGGGGGTAGCTCCTACGAGCAGTACTTC. It codes for CASSQGGGSSYEQYF. This chain connects TRBV3-1 (or the pseudogene TRBV3-2) to TRBJ2-7; 7 nucleotides agree with TRBD2. From germline, CDR1 is LGHDT and CDR2 YNNKEL (reference sequence). CDR3 size: 15 residues. J gave up 0 bases and V 3 bases, and 5 bases lay outside the gene matches.

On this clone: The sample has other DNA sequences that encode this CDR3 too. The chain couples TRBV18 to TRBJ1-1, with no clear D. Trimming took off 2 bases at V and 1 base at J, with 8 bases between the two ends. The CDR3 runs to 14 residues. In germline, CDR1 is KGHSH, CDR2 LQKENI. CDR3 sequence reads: CASSPGQTNTEAFF. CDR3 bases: TGTGCCAGCTCACCAGGGCAGACGAACACTGAAGCTTTCTTT.

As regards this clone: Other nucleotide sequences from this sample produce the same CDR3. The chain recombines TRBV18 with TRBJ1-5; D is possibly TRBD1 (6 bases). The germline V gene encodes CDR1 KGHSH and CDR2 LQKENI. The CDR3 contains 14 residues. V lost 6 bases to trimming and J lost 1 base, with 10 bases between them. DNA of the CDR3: TGTGCCAGCTCGCAACAGGGAAGCAATCAGCCCCAGCATTTT. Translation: CASSQQGSNQPQHF. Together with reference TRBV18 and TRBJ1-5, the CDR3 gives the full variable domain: NAGVMQNPRHLVRRRGQEARLRCSPMKGHSHVYWYRQLPEEGLKFMVYLQKENIIDESGMPKERFSAEFPKEGPSILRIQQVVRGDSAAYFCASSQQGSNQPQHFGDGTRLSIL.